One and the same sample provided the 27 T cell receptor beta chains below, sequenced in a study of CD8+ T cells in alopecia areata. Regarding treatment: oral pan-JAK inhibitor, 5-10 mg twice daily. Extraction and reverse transcription of RNA yielded cDNA as the sequencing template. Measured with immunoSEQ multiplex PCR; TCRdb has only the in-frame clones, and not every one. The repertoire holds more than 150,000 clones, with around 51% as singletons. Source: CD8+ T cells sorted from blood, taken around week 53, from a patient treated with tofacitinib. These receptors were taken from a human donor with alopecia areata.

This clone has a handful of counts. V and J are TRBV11-1 and TRBJ2-2; no clear D gene. Germline values: CDR1 SGHAT, CDR2 FQDESV (reference sequence). The CDR3 contains 14 residues. V lost 2 bases, J lost 5 bases, and 9 bases lay in between. The CDR3 region is CASSLRRQTGELFF. The CDR3 DNA sequence: TGTGCCAGCAGCTTAAGGCGGCAGACCGGGGAGCTGTTTTTT.

This clone has just a few counts. The genes are TRBV4-1 and TRBJ1-5; 10 nucleotides line up with TRBD1. V lost 1 base and J lost 5; bases outside the gene matches: 5. This CDR3 is 16 amino acids long. Germline assignment: CDR1 MGHRA and CDR2 YSYEKL. The CDR3 DNA follows: TGCGCCAGCAGCCAAGGTCCGGGACAGGGGTATCAGCCCCAGCATTTT. Residues: CASSQGPGQGYQPQHF.

The chain combines TRBV11-2 with TRBJ2-7; D not certain. Trimming left V 3 bases short and J 3 bases short, with 6 bases between. This CDR3 region has 12 residues. Germline assignment: CDR1 SGHAT and CDR2 FQNNGV. CDR3 loop: CASSLAFYEQYF. CDR3 DNA sequence: TGTGCCAGCAGCTTGGCTTTCTACGAGCAGTACTTC.

This clone was found a few times. The chain couples TRBV7-8 to TRBJ2-7; 9 bases are shared with TRBD2. The germline V gene encodes CDR1 SGHVS and CDR2 FQNEAQ. There are 18 residues in the CDR3. V lost 4 bases, J lost 3 bases, and 16 bases stayed unmatched. CDR3 loop: CASSSGNRDSGGYYEQYF. The CDR3 DNA sequence: TGTGCCAGCAGCTCGGGGAACAGGGATAGCGGGGGATACTACGAGCAGTACTTC. The variable domain in full, completed from reference TRBV7-8 and TRBJ2-7, reads GAGVSQSPRYKVAKRGQDVALRCDPISGHVSLFWYQQALGQGPEFLTYFQNEAQLDKSGLPSDRFFAERPEGSVSTLKIQRTQQEDSAVYLCASSSGNRDSGGYYEQYFGPGTRLTVT.

This clone came up a few times. The V call is TRBV15, the J call TRBJ1-5; D is unresolved. The CDR3 length is 12 residues. The V end was cut by 5 bases, the J end by 4 bases, with 6 bases between. The V gene's germline CDR1 is LNHNV and CDR2 YYDKDF (reference sequence). CDR3 sequence: CATSVANQPQHF. CDR3 nucleotides: TGTGCCACCAGCGTAGCTAATCAGCCCCAGCATTTT.

V is TRBV11-2 and J is TRBJ1-1; D call uncertain. From germline, CDR1 is SGHAT and CDR2 FQNNGV. This CDR3 comprises 11 residues. Trimming pared 5 bases from V and 5 bases from J, leaving 6 bases between. CDR3 residues: CASSQITEAFF. As DNA, the CDR3 is TGTGCCAGCAGCCAGATTACTGAAGCTTTCTTT.

This clone was found a few times. The chain links TRBV18 to TRBJ1-5; D is unclear. With 5 bases removed from V and 7 bases from J, the gap between germline ends came to 12 bases. The CDR3 is 13 amino acids. The germline V gene has CDR1 KGHSH and CDR2 LQKENI. DNA for the CDR3: TGTGCCAGCTCAGAATCGGAACTACAGCCCCAGCATTTT. Protein product: CASSESELQPQHF.

The J gene is TRBJ1-6, the V gene TRBV4-1; possibly TRBD1 for D (5 bases). CDR3 length: 15 amino acids. Germline values: CDR1 MGHRA, CDR2 YSYEKL. V lost 0 bases, J lost 7 bases, and 10 bases lay in between. CDR3 nucleotide sequence: TGCGCCAGCAGCCAAGAGAACAGGAGGAATTCACCCCTCCACTTT. Translated, it gives CASSQENRRNSPLHF.

This clone turned up a few times. The chain is built from TRBV7-9 and TRBJ1-2, with TRBD1 identical over 7 bases. This CDR3 is built from 15 residues. Germline CDR1 SEHNR, CDR2 FQNEAQ (reference sequence). V gave up 5 bases and J gave up 2 bases; unmatched junction bases: 8. CDR3 amino acids: CASSLGQDPNYGYTF. The DNA of the CDR3 is TGTGCCAGCAGCCTTGGACAGGACCCAAACTATGGCTACACCTTC.

This clone has only a few counts. The chain recombines TRBV5-5 with TRBJ2-3; unclear D gene. This CDR3 has 13 residues. In germline, CDR1 is SGHKS, CDR2 YYEKEE (reference sequence). Deletions cut 5 bases from V and 2 bases from J, with 9 bases between. CDR3 sequence (DNA): TGTGCCAGCAGAAAATCAGACACAGATACGCAGTATTTT. Its translation is CASRKSDTDTQYF.

This clone showed up many times. The rearrangement joins TRBV18 to TRBJ2-2; 9 bases match TRBD1. This CDR3 has 14 residues. The V and J ends lost 6 bases and 5 bases, in that order; junction bases with no gene match: 4. Germline CDR1 KGHSH, CDR2 LQKENI. The CDR3 nucleotides are TGTGCCAGCTCGGACAGGGGAGAGACCGGGGAGCTGTTTTTT. Residues: CASSDRGETGELFF.

This clone has just a few counts. The chain is built from TRBV7-2 and TRBJ2-1; maybe TRBD2 (5 bases). The CDR3 sequence is 13 residues long. Germline loops: CDR1 SGHTA, CDR2 FQGNSA. V lost 1 base, J lost 16 bases, and 17 bases lay in between. The CDR3 DNA is TGTGCCAGCAGCTTAGTCGTAGCCCGGGGTGGATTCTTC. Protein: CASSLVVARGGFF.

The chain employs TRBV7-2 and TRBJ1-6; no clear D gene. The germline V and J ends were trimmed by 0 bases and 11 bases, with 8 bases remaining between them. In germline, CDR1 is SGHTA, CDR2 FQGNSA. The CDR3 is 13 amino acids. The CDR3 nucleotides read TGTGCCAGCAGCTTAGCCAGAACTACACCCCTCCACTTT. Protein product: CASSLARTTPLHF. The full variable domain, in which reference TRBV7-2 and TRBJ1-6 provide the parts outside the CDR3, is GAGVSQSPSNKVTEKGKDVELRCDPISGHTALYWYRQSLGQGLEFLIYFQGNSAPDKSGLPSDRFSAERTGGSVSTLTIQRTQQEDSAVYLCASSLARTTPLHFGNGTRLTVT.

V and J are TRBV25-1 and TRBJ1-1, with D unclear. The V gene lost 3 bases and the J gene lost 12 bases, with 11 bases spanning the gap. This CDR3 comprises 11 residues. The germline V gene has CDR1 MGHDK and CDR2 SYGVNS. The CDR3 here is CASSEGIGTFF. The CDR3 DNA follows: TGTGCCAGCAGTGAGGGGATCGGAACTTTCTTT.

Concerning this clone: One end of the junction does not line up with germline, which may come from a read error. V and J are TRBV7-7 and TRBJ1-5; D remains unclear. CDR3 length: 14 residues. CDR1 and CDR2 from the germline V gene are SSHAT and FNYEAQ (reference sequence). The CDR3 bases are TGTGCTAGCAGCTTAGCGTACGGGGATCAGCCCCAGCATTTT. Its translation: CASSLAYGDQPQHF.

The chain is built from TRBV19 and TRBJ2-1; perhaps TRBD2 as D (5 bases). The CDR3 is 14 residues long. Germline CDR1 and CDR2: LNHDA and SQIVND (reference sequence). The ends were cut back, 7 bases at V and 5 bases at J, with 15 bases in the middle. The chain's CDR3 is CASNGLTSDNEQFF. CDR3 in DNA: TGTGCCAGTAACGGACTGACGTCGGACAATGAGCAGTTCTTC.

The chain recombines TRBV5-1 with TRBJ2-1; 7 nucleotides agree with TRBD1. CDR3 size: 14 residues. Looked up from germline, CDR1 is SGHRS and CDR2 is YFSETQ. J was trimmed by 6 bases and V by 4 bases; bases with no gene match: 7. The CDR3 reads CASSLGQLINEQFF. The CDR3 DNA reads as TGCGCCAGCAGCCTGGGACAGCTTATCAATGAGCAGTTCTTC.

This clone was observed a single time. The rearrangement uses TRBV29-1 and TRBJ1-2; the D is unclear. V was clipped by 2 bases and J by 4 bases, with 11 bases between them. CDR1 SQVTM and CDR2 ANQGSEA come from the germline V gene. The CDR3 extends over 13 amino acids. CDR3 in amino acids: CSVEIRGGYGYTF. As DNA, the CDR3 is TGCAGCGTTGAAATCCGAGGAGGCTATGGCTACACCTTC. Full variable domain (missing parts from reference TRBV29-1 and TRBJ1-2): SAVISQKPSRDICQRGTSLTIQCQVDSQVTMMFWYRQQPGQSLTLIATANQGSEATYESGFVIDKFPISRPNLTFSTLTVSNMSPEDSSIYLCSVEIRGGYGYTFGSGTRLTVV.

This clone was detected ten times or more. The genes are TRBV12-5 and TRBJ1-5; maybe TRBD1 (5 bases). This CDR3 comprises 14 residues. Trimming took 5 bases from V and 6 from J, leaving 14 bases between them. The germline CDR1 and CDR2 sequences are LGHNT and FRNRAP. CDR3 loop: CASGERGAGQPQHF. The CDR3 DNA reads as TGTGCTAGTGGTGAAAGGGGCGCTGGTCAGCCCCAGCATTTT.

This clone was observed a handful of times. V usage is TRBV7-2 and J usage is TRBJ1-1; D call uncertain. Looked up from germline, CDR1 is SGHTA and CDR2 is FQGNSA. V was trimmed by 5 bases and J by 1 base, leaving 14 bases between them. The CDR3 has 15 residues. The CDR3 DNA reads TGTGCCAGCAGCCCGGGGTGGAGTCGGAACACTGAAGCTTTCTTT. Translating gives CASSPGWSRNTEAFF.

V is TRBV25-1 and J is TRBJ1-5, with unresolved D. Trimming stripped 2 bases from V and 2 bases from J, with 4 bases between. The CDR3 extends over 13 amino acids. In germline, CDR1 is MGHDK, CDR2 SYGVNS. CDR3 residues: CASSESGNQPQHF. The CDR3, as DNA: TGTGCCAGCAGTGAAAGTGGCAATCAGCCCCAGCATTTT.

The genes are TRBV6-5 and TRBJ1-6; no reliable D call. The CDR3 consists of 13 residues. V was clipped by 5 bases and J by 9 bases, with 11 bases between them. Germline V gives CDR1 MNHEY, CDR2 SVGAGI. CDR3 loop: CASSRADGSPLHF. In DNA form, the CDR3 reads TGTGCCAGCAGTAGAGCGGACGGTTCACCCCTCCACTTT.

The J gene is TRBJ2-1, the V gene TRBV30, with 12 bases identical to TRBD2. The length of the CDR3 is 16 residues. Trimming cost V 3 bases and J 5 bases; bases outside gene matches: 8. CDR1 and CDR2 (germline): GTSNPN, SVGIG (reference sequence). CDR3 loop: CAWRGIGLAGNNEQFF. CDR3 in DNA: TGTGCCTGGAGGGGTATAGGACTAGCGGGGAACAATGAGCAGTTCTTC.

This clone has more than one count but fewer than ten. The chain carries TRBV10-3 and TRBJ1-2; 11 bases align to TRBD1. V was clipped by 10 bases and J by 8 bases; unmatched bases: 6. The CDR3 is made up of 12 amino acids. Looked up from germline, CDR1 is ENHRY and CDR2 is SYGVKD. The CDR3 loop reads CATPGQGGGYTF. CDR3 nucleotides: TGTGCCACCCCGGGACAGGGGGGCGGCTACACCTTC.

This chain links TRBV29-1 with TRBJ2-3, with D unclear. This CDR3 contains 12 residues. V lost 5 bases and J lost 4, with 10 bases in between. The germline gives CDR1 SQVTM, CDR2 ANQGSEA. The CDR3 DNA sequence: TGCAGCGTTTGGCAGACCTCAGATACGCAGTATTTT. Encoded protein: CSVWQTSDTQYF.

V gene TRBV4-2 combines with J gene TRBJ1-6, with 8 bases lining up with TRBD1. CDR1 and CDR2 (germline): LGHNA, YNFKEQ. The V segment lost 2 bases and the J segment 7 bases; nucleotides outside the gene matches: 7. The CDR3 has 16 residues. Here the CDR3 reads CASSQYRGSKNSPLHF. In nucleotides, the CDR3 is TGTGCCAGCAGCCAATACAGGGGGTCGAAAAATTCACCCCTCCACTTT.

This clone was picked up one time. The chain has TRBV9 and TRBJ2-5, with D possibly called TRBD1 or TRBD2 (5 bases each). The CDR3 is 12 amino acids. V shed 4 bases and J shed 5 bases, with 9 bases lying between them. Germline values: CDR1 SGDLS, CDR2 YYNGEE. The DNA for the CDR3 is TGTGCCAGCAGCTGGGACGGGGAGACCCAGTACTTC. Translation: CASSWDGETQYF.